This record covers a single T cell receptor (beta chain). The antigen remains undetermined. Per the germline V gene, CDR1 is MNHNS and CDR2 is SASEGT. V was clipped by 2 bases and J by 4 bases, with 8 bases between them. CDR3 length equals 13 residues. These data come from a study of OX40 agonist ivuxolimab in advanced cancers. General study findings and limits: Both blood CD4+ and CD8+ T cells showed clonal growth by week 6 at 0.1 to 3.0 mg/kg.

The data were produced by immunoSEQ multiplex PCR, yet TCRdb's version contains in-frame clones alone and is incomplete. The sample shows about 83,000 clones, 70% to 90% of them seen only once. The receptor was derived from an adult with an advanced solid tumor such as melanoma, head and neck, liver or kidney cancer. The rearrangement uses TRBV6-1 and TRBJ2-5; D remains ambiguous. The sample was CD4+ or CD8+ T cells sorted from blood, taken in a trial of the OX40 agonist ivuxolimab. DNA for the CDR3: TGTGCCAGCAGTGAACAGCCACGAGAGACCCAGTACTTC. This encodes CASSEQPRETQYF.